Following are 3 T cell receptor beta chains from one sample sequenced in a study of cytomegalovirus exposure and HLA in healthy donors. Assay: immunoSEQ multiplex PCR; the TCRdb copy retains only in-frame clones and omits some. This sample has more than 300,000 clones, with 80% to 90% found just once. Sequenced sample: PBMCs. These TCRs come from a woman in her late teens or twenties in good health and CMV-seronegative.

The V gene is TRBV4-1, the J gene TRBJ1-2; D might be TRBD1 (5 bases). The length of the CDR3 is 14 residues. Germline CDR1 and CDR2: MGHRA and YSYEKL. Trimming cost V 1 base and J 5 bases, with 11 bases left between them. CDR3 DNA: TGCGCCAGCAGCCAAGCGGGGGTTCGGTATGGCTACACCTTC. Its translation: CASSQAGVRYGYTF.

This clone came up once. V is TRBV9 and J is TRBJ2-5; 11 nucleotides agree with TRBD2. CDR1 and CDR2 from the germline V gene are SGDLS and YYNGEE. The CDR3 covers 18 residues. V shed 3 bases, J shed 1 base, and the junction held 11 bases outside the gene matches. The CDR3 DNA reads TGTGCCAGCAGCGGGGAGCGTACTAGCGGGAGCTTCCAAGAGACCCAGTACTTC. Amino acids: CASSGERTSGSFQETQYF. The full variable domain, its missing parts supplied by reference TRBV9 and TRBJ2-5, is DSGVTQTPKHLITATGQRVTLRCSPRSGDLSVYWYQQSLDQGLQFLIQYYNGEERAKGNILERFSAQQFPDLHSELNLSSLELGDSALYFCASSGERTSGSFQETQYFGPGTRLLVL.

The chain joins TRBV29-1 to TRBJ2-5, with 8 bases lining up with TRBD1. Germline CDR1 reads SQVTM; CDR2 reads ANQGSEA. The V segment lost 2 bases and the J segment 2 bases; nucleotides outside the gene matches: 13. This CDR3 spans 17 amino acids. The CDR3 coding sequence is TGCAGCGTTGAACCCCACAACTTGGACAGGGAACAAGAGACCCAGTACTTC. Its protein product is CSVEPHNLDREQETQYF. The variable domain in full, with the rest retrieved from reference TRBV29-1 and TRBJ2-5, is SAVISQKPSRDICQRGTSLTIQCQVDSQVTMMFWYRQQPGQSLTLIATANQGSEATYESGFVIDKFPISRPNLTFSTLTVSNMSPEDSSIYLCSVEPHNLDREQETQYFGPGTRLLVL.